The sequence of this T cell receptor beta chain was determined in a study of T cell responses to AZD1222 COVID-19 vaccine. TCRdb's copy holds only in-frame clones and misses some; the assay was immunoSEQ multiplex PCR. The sample carries 200,000 or so clones, 75% to 90% recorded once. Germline values: CDR1 LNHDA, CDR2 SQIVND (reference sequence). The CDR3 runs 15 residues. J was trimmed by 8 bases and V by 6 bases; bases with no gene match: 7. The sequences come from peripheral blood, collected on day 0 of AZD1222 vaccination. This sequence joins TRBV19 and TRBJ2-2, with 12 positions matching TRBD2. The TCR was taken from an adult in good health. The CDR3 bases are TGTGCCAGTAGGGTACTAGCGGGGGGCTCTGGGGAGCTGTTTTTT. Translated, it gives CASRVLAGGSGELFF.